A selection of T cell receptor beta chains follows, all from one sample in a study of blood T cell repertoires in COVID-19. Measured with immunoSEQ multiplex PCR; TCRdb has only the in-frame clones, and not every one. The repertoire holds approximately 500,000 clones, 85% to 90% seen once, with less than 9.5% in the top ten. Sequenced sample: peripheral blood. The receptor set was obtained from a woman between 45 and 60 years old with COVID-19, enrolled during active disease. CDR3s include the opening cysteine and the closing phenylalanine or tryptophan. D genes are given only for firm matches. The size of a clone is reported for some rows only, either as once, few or many, or as a class for expanded clones.

>TRBV2|TRBD2|.|TRBJ2-7
TGTGCCAGCCGACCGAGGACTAGCGGGGGACCCCTCTCCTACGAGCAGTACTTC
CASRPRTSGGPLSYEQYF
>TRBV2|TRBD1|.|TRBJ1-1
TGTGCCAGCGGACAGGAAATGAACACTGAAGCTTTCTTT
CASGQEMNTEAFF
>TRBV5-1|TRBD1|.|TRBJ1-2
TGCGCCAGCAGCTGGGCCGGGACAGCTAACTATGGCTACACCTTC
CASSWAGTANYGYTF
>TRBV5-5|TRBD1|.|TRBJ2-1
TGTGCCAGCAGCTTGGAAGGACAGGGGAACAATGAGCAGTTCTTC
CASSLEGQGNNEQFF
>TRBV10-2|.|.|TRBJ2-7
TGCGCCAGCAGTGAGAGACAGGCCAACTACGAGCAGTACTTC
CASSERQANYEQYF
>TRBV30|TRBD1|.|TRBJ2-7
TGTGCCTGGAGTACATACAGGGGGCGGGCCTACGAGCAGTACTTC
CAWSTYRGRAYEQYF
>TRBV7-9|.|.|TRBJ1-1
TGTGCCAGCAGCTTAAAGGGGGGGTTTGAAGCTTTCTTT
CASSLKGGFEAFF
>TRBV12-3/TRBV12-4|TRBD1|.|TRBJ2-7
TGTGCCAGCAGCTGGGGACAGACCTACGAGCAGTACTTC
CASSWGQTYEQYF
>TRBV5-1|.|.|TRBJ1-3
TGCGCCAGCAGCTTGGACAGTTTGAACACCATATATTTT
CASSLDSLNTIYF
>TRBV6-5|.|few|TRBJ1-2
TGTGCCAGCAGTCTAGGGGAAGGTGTCTACACCTTC
CASSLGEGVYTF
>TRBV4-1|.|.|TRBJ2-4
TGCGCCAGCAGCCAAGATGCCGCCGGTGCCATAAGATATACCCCCCAAAACATTCAGTACTTC
CASSQDAAGAIRYTPQNIQYF
>TRBV24-1|.|.|TRBJ1-5
TGTGCCACCAGTGATCCCTCCGGACAGCATAGCAATCAGCCCCAGCATTTT
CATSDPSGQHSNQPQHF
>TRBV2|.|.|TRBJ1-2
TGTGCCAGCAGTGAAGTACCGGGGCCAGGGGATGGCTACACCTTC
CASSEVPGPGDGYTF
>TRBV7-9|TRBD2|many|TRBJ2-7
TGTGCCAGCAGCTTAATGAATCGGCTAGCGGGGCAGAACGAGCAGTACTTC
CASSLMNRLAGQNEQYF
>TRBV28|TRBD1|.|TRBJ2-7
TGTGCCAGCAGTCCTTCGACAGGGGGTTCCTACGAGCAGTACTTC
CASSPSTGGSYEQYF
>TRBV27|TRBD1|.|TRBJ2-5
TGTGCCAGCAGCCCCGGACAGGGGGGGGCGACCCAGTACTTC
CASSPGQGGATQYF
>TRBV27|TRBD2|.|TRBJ2-5
TGTGCCAGCAGTCCTTGGAGCGGGGGACAAGAGACCCAGTACTTC
CASSPWSGGQETQYF
>TRBV6-5|.|.|TRBJ2-7
TGTGCCAGCACCAAAGCGGTCTCTTCCTACGAGCAGTACTTC
CASTKAVSSYEQYF
>TRBV23-1|TRBD1|.|TRBJ1-5
TGCGCCAGCACCGCAAGGGGACAGGGGTGCAATCAGCCCCAGCATTTT
CASTARGQGCNQPQHF
>TRBV5-1|.|.|TRBJ1-6
TGCGCCAGCAGCTTGGATAGGGGTTCACCCCTCCACTTT
CASSLDRGSPLHF
>TRBV19|TRBD1|.|TRBJ1-3
TGTGCCAGTAGCGACCGACAGGGGAAGGGTGGAAACACCATATATTTT
CASSDRQGKGGNTIYF
>TRBV30|.|few|TRBJ1-5
TGTGCCTGGAGTGTAAAGGCAGGATATAGCAATCAGCCCCAGCATTTT
CAWSVKAGYSNQPQHF
>TRBV19|.|.|TRBJ1-1
TGTGCCAGTAGTATCACACCCCTTCTGAGGGCTTTCTTT
CASSITPLLRAFF
>TRBV19|.|.|TRBJ1-1
TGTGCCAGTAGTATTGGCGGGGTAGCGAACACTGAAGCTTTCTTT
CASSIGGVANTEAFF
>TRBV5-4|TRBD2|.|TRBJ2-2
TGTGCCAGCAGCCTGGGGACTAGCGGCTTCACCGGGGAGCTGTTTTTT
CASSLGTSGFTGELFF
>TRBV5-4|.|.|TRBJ1-1
TGTGCCAGCAGCAGGGGTTCGAACACTGAAGCTTTCTTT
CASSRGSNTEAFF
>TRBV19|TRBD1|.|TRBJ1-5
TGTGCCAGTAGTCCAGGGACAGGGGATGCTCAGCCCCAGCATTTT
CASSPGTGDAQPQHF
>TRBV12-3/TRBV12-4|TRBD1|once|TRBJ1-1
TGTGCCAGCAGTGGACAGGAGTGGACTGAAGCTTTCTTT
CASSGQEWTEAFF
>TRBV28|.|.|TRBJ1-2
TGTGCCAGCAGTTTACAGGGGACCCGCTATGGCTACACCTTC
CASSLQGTRYGYTF
>TRBV7-9|.|.|TRBJ2-5
TGTGCCAGCAGCTTAAAGGTGGGGGCCGCCAACCAAGAGACCCAGTACTTC
CASSLKVGAANQETQYF
>TRBV3-1/TRBV3-2|.|.|TRBJ2-1
TGTGCCAGCAGCCAAGTTGGGGGGGCCTATTCTTCCGGTGAGCAGTTCTTC
CASSQVGGAYSSGEQFF
>TRBV19|.|.|TRBJ1-5
TGTGCCAGTAGTATGGGAGCCCAGCTGAATCAGCCCCAGCATTTT
CASSMGAQLNQPQHF
>TRBV6-6|TRBD2|.|TRBJ2-2
TGTGCCAGCAGTCCGGGGACTAGCGGTGCTTACGGGGAGCTGTTTTTT
CASSPGTSGAYGELFF
>TRBV7-9|TRBD1|.|TRBJ1-3
TGTGCCAGCAGCTCGACAGGGTTGAGGTCTGGAAACACCATATATTTT
CASSSTGLRSGNTIYF
>TRBV5-1|TRBD1|.|TRBJ2-1
TGCGCCAGCAGCTCGGGACAGGGGTCCTACAATGAGCAGTTCTTC
CASSSGQGSYNEQFF
>TRBV6-5|TRBD1|many|TRBJ1-1
TGTGCCAGCAGCCGGGACAGCGCCATGAACACTGAAGCTTTCTTT
CASSRDSAMNTEAFF
>TRBV12-3/TRBV12-4|.|.|TRBJ2-1
TGTGCCAGCGTACCTGAGATTTTATTCGAGCAGTTCTTC
CASVPEILFEQFF
>TRBV5-3|TRBD1|.|TRBJ1-1
TGTGCCAGAAGCCGGCGGGACAGGGCCTTCCGGAACACTGAAGCTTTCTTT
CARSRRDRAFRNTEAFF
>TRBV15|TRBD1|.|TRBJ1-2
TGTGCCACCAGCTCCCGAAGAGGGGGCGACTATGGCTACACCTTC
CATSSRRGGDYGYTF